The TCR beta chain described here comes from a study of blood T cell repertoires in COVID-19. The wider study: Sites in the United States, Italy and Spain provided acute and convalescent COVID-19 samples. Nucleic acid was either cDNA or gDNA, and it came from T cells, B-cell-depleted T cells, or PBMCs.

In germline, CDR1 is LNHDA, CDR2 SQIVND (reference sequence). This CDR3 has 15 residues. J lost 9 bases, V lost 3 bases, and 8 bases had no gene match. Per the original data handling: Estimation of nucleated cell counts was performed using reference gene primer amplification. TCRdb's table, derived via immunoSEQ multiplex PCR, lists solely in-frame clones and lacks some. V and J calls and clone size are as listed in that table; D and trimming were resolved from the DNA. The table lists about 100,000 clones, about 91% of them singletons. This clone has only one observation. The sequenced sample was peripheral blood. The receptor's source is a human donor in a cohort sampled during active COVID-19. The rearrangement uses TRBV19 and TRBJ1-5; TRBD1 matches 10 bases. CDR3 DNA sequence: TGTGCCAGTAGTATGGGGGACAGGGGCCTTGGGCCCCAGCATTTT. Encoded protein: CASSMGDRGLGPQHF.